The 26 T cell receptor beta chains below all came from one sample that was sequenced in a study of technical replicates of blood from four donors. This table comes from immunoSEQ multiplex PCR, and its TCRdb copy is limited to in-frame clones, with some not included. The sample holds 45,000 to 55,000 clones, approximately 94% seen once. Sequencing input: T cells isolated from PBMCs. These TCRs come from a human donor in good health.

V is TRBV11-2 and J is TRBJ2-7; TRBD2 is a possible D gene (7 bases). This CDR3 contains 13 residues. Trimming removed 11 bases at V and 7 bases at J, with 21 bases between. The germline gives CDR1 SGHAT, CDR2 FQNNGV. DNA for the CDR3: TGTGCCTCTGGGGCGGGGGCCCCCCTGGAGCAGTACTTC. It codes for CASGAGAPLEQYF.

The chain employs TRBV5-4 and TRBJ2-7; TRBD2 might be the D (5 bases). The CDR3 extends over 14 amino acids. Germline values: CDR1 SGHNT, CDR2 YYREEE (reference sequence). Trimming left V 3 bases short and J 3 bases short, with 13 bases between. The chain's CDR3 is CASSSSRGLYEQYF. The CDR3, as DNA: TGTGCCAGCAGCTCCAGCCGAGGGCTCTACGAGCAGTACTTC. Variable domain in full (rest from reference TRBV5-4 and TRBJ2-7): ETGVTQSPTHLIKTRGQQVTLRCSSQSGHNTVSWYQQALGQGPQFIFQYYREEENGRGNFPPRFSGLQFPNYSSELNVNALELDDSALYLCASSSSRGLYEQYFGPGTRLTVT.

The chain recombines TRBV11-2 with TRBJ1-5; TRBD1 matches at 8 bases. The CDR3 runs to 15 residues. CDR1 SGHAT and CDR2 FQNNGV come from the germline V gene. V trimming: 5 bases; J trimming: 9 bases; junction bases outside the gene matches: 12. CDR3 amino acids: CASSPSGQGLSPQHF. As DNA, the CDR3 is TGTGCCAGCAGCCCATCCGGACAGGGCCTTTCGCCCCAGCATTTT. Variable domain in full (rest from reference TRBV11-2 and TRBJ1-5): EAGVAQSPRYKIIEKRQSVAFWCNPISGHATLYWYQQILGQGPKLLIQFQNNGVVDDSQLPKDRFSAERLKGVDSTLKIQPAKLEDSAVYLCASSPSGQGLSPQHFGDGTRLSIL.

The V call is TRBV5-1, the J call TRBJ1-2, with 9 positions matching TRBD1. This CDR3 spans 18 amino acids. V lost 1 base, J lost 6 bases, and 16 bases stayed unmatched. Per the germline V gene, CDR1 is SGHRS and CDR2 is YFSETQ. CDR3 DNA sequence: TGCGCCAGCAGCTTGACTCCGACAGGGGGGACAAGGCGGGATGGCTACACCTTC. This encodes CASSLTPTGGTRRDGYTF.

CDR3 sequence reads: CASSLTVYSNQPQHF. CDR3 nucleotides: TGTGCCAGCAGCTTAACGGTTTATAGCAATCAGCCCCAGCATTTT. This chain links TRBV7-8 with TRBJ1-5; D gene unclear. The CDR3 is 15 amino acids. Germline V gene data show CDR1 as SGHVS and CDR2 as FQNEAQ. Trimming shortened V by 2 bases and J by 0 bases, and 8 bases separated the two germline ends. Supplemented by reference TRBV7-8 and TRBJ1-5, the full variable domain reads GAGVSQSPRYKVAKRGQDVALRCDPISGHVSLFWYQQALGQGPEFLTYFQNEAQLDKSGLPSDRFFAERPEGSVSTLKIQRTQQEDSAVYLCASSLTVYSNQPQHFGDGTRLSIL.

This chain joins TRBV18 and TRBJ2-3; 7 nucleotides agree with TRBD2. The V gene's germline CDR1 is KGHSH and CDR2 LQKENI. The CDR3 loop spans 15 amino acids. With 6 bases clipped from V and 2 bases from J, the junction kept 8 bases outside the gene matches. CDR3 sequence: CASSIRDYNTDTQYF. CDR3 DNA: TGTGCCAGCTCGATCCGGGACTATAACACAGATACGCAGTATTTT.

The V call is TRBV9, the J call TRBJ2-4, with a tentative D call TRBD1 (7 bases). The CDR3 is 15 amino acids. V was trimmed by 0 bases and J by 7 bases, leaving 14 bases between them. Germline V CDR1 and CDR2: SGDLS, YYNGEE. For the CDR3, the DNA is TGTGCCAGCAGCGTAGTCTCAGGGGGGACTAACATTCAGTACTTC. Amino acids: CASSVVSGGTNIQYF. Complete variable domain (other parts from reference TRBV9 and TRBJ2-4): DSGVTQTPKHLITATGQRVTLRCSPRSGDLSVYWYQQSLDQGLQFLIQYYNGEERAKGNILERFSAQQFPDLHSELNLSSLELGDSALYFCASSVVSGGTNIQYFGAGTRLSVL.

The gene calls are TRBV7-8 and TRBJ2-3; D gene ambiguous. Germline V CDR1 and CDR2: SGHVS, FQNEAQ. The CDR3 runs 11 residues. V was cut by 10 bases and J by 1 base, with 6 bases left in between. Written as DNA, the CDR3 is TGTGCCATAGCCGGCACAGATACGCAGTATTTT. Translating it yields CAIAGTDTQYF.

The CDR3 loop reads CASSLALKQNNEQFF. The DNA of the CDR3 is TGTGCCAGCAGCTTAGCCCTAAAACAGAACAATGAGCAGTTCTTC. This chain connects TRBV7-9 to TRBJ2-1; D gene uncertain. Germline V gene sequence: CDR1 SEHNR, CDR2 FQNEAQ (reference sequence). The CDR3 contains 15 residues. Trimming stripped 0 bases from V and 5 bases from J, with 11 bases between.

The rearrangement joins TRBV7-9 to TRBJ1-2; TRBD1 matches 8 bases. The CDR3 is 15 amino acids. Germline trimming cut 4 bases from V and 6 bases from J; bases unmatched to any gene: 10. Germline CDR1 is SEHNR and CDR2 is FQNEAQ (reference sequence). This CDR3 is CASSSHRATGDGYTF. The CDR3 coding sequence is TGTGCCAGCAGCTCACACCGGGCGACAGGGGATGGCTACACCTTC. Using reference TRBV7-9 and TRBJ1-2 for the parts outside the CDR3, the full variable domain is DTGVSQNPRHKITKRGQNVTFRCDPISEHNRLYWYRQTLGQGPEFLTYFQNEAQLEKSRLLSDRFSAERPKGSFSTLEIQRTEQGDSAMYLCASSSHRATGDGYTFGSGTRLTVV.

This chain joins TRBV18 and TRBJ1-2, with 7 bases aligning to TRBD1. The CDR3 spans 15 residues. V lost 3 bases, J lost 2 bases, and 6 bases stayed unmatched. Per the germline V gene, CDR1 is KGHSH and CDR2 is LQKENI. CDR3 residues: CASSPEGQRNYGYTF. For the CDR3, the DNA is TGTGCCAGCTCACCGGAGGGACAGAGAAACTATGGCTACACCTTC.

This chain joins TRBV9 and TRBJ1-2; D is ambiguous. Trimming removed 6 bases from V and 7 bases from J, with 16 bases in between. CDR3 size: 13 residues. Germline values: CDR1 SGDLS, CDR2 YYNGEE. The CDR3 sequence is CASNLAVGSGYTF. The CDR3 bases are TGTGCCAGCAACCTAGCCGTCGGCAGTGGCTACACCTTC.

This clone was detected a few times. The genes are TRBV28 and TRBJ1-5; D may be TRBD1 (5 bases). The CDR3 has 15 residues. Trimming left V 1 base short and J 3 bases short, with 10 bases between. Germline CDR1 and CDR2: MDHEN and SYDVKM. CDR3 region: CASSLSGPNNQPQHF. CDR3 DNA: TGTGCCAGCAGTTTATCAGGGCCGAACAATCAGCCCCAGCATTTT.

The V and J genes are TRBV28 and TRBJ2-5; 7 bases match TRBD1. V was pared by 7 bases and J by 2 bases, with 4 bases of the junction left unmatched. The CDR3 covers 13 residues. Germline CDR1 MDHEN, CDR2 SYDVKM. CDR3 DNA: TGTGCCAGCACACCGGGACAGCAAGAGACCCAGTACTTC. Protein sequence: CASTPGQQETQYF.

The chain uses TRBV13 and TRBJ2-1; D call uncertain. V was clipped by 3 bases and J by 7 bases, with 10 bases between them. CDR1 PRHDT and CDR2 FYEKMQ come from the germline V gene (reference sequence). The length of the CDR3 is 13 residues. The CDR3: CASSFNSGNEQFF. In DNA, the CDR3 is TGTGCCAGCAGCTTCAATTCCGGGAATGAGCAGTTCTTC.

This chain uses TRBV28 with TRBJ1-3; 9 bases fit TRBD1. The junction had 8 bases not matched to a gene; V was cut back by 6 bases and J by 2 bases. CDR3 length equals 16 residues. CDR1 and CDR2 from the germline V gene are MDHEN and SYDVKM. This CDR3 reads CASRTPGQGAGNTIYF. The CDR3 nucleotides read TGTGCCAGCAGAACCCCGGGACAGGGAGCTGGAAACACCATATATTTT.

The gene calls are TRBV5-1 and TRBJ2-3, with a weak D call TRBD1 (5 bases). Germline CDR1 reads SGHRS; CDR2 reads YFSETQ. The CDR3 has 16 amino acids. The germline V and J ends were trimmed by 0 bases and 4 bases, with 15 bases remaining between them. As DNA, the CDR3 is TGCGCCAGCAGCTTGGAGTCAGGGATGGTCGCAGATACGCAGTATTTT. Its translation is CASSLESGMVADTQYF. Full variable domain (remainder filled in from reference TRBV5-1 and TRBJ2-3): KAGVTQTPRYLIKTRGQQVTLSCSPISGHRSVSWYQQTPGQGLQFLFEYFSETQRNKGNFPGRFSGRQFSNSRSEMNVSTLELGDSALYLCASSLESGMVADTQYFGPGTRLTVL.

CDR3 nucleotides: TGTGCCAGCAGCCTCTATAAGTCGGGAGGCCTGAACACTGAAGCTTTCTTT. It encodes CASSLYKSGGLNTEAFF. The chain links TRBV7-9 to TRBJ1-1, with D hard to call. The CDR3 is 17 residues long. In germline, CDR1 is SEHNR, CDR2 FQNEAQ (reference sequence). Trimming left V 5 bases short and J 0 bases short, with 19 bases between. Full variable domain (rest looked up from reference TRBV7-9 and TRBJ1-1): DTGVSQNPRHKITKRGQNVTFRCDPISEHNRLYWYRQTLGQGPEFLTYFQNEAQLEKSRLLSDRFSAERPKGSFSTLEIQRTEQGDSAMYLCASSLYKSGGLNTEAFFGQGTRLTVV.

The table lists this clone with a count of one. The chain employs TRBV7-2 and TRBJ1-2, with 7 bases lining up with TRBD1. This CDR3 contains 16 residues. Germline V gene sequence: CDR1 SGHTA, CDR2 FQGNSA. Germline trimming cut 4 bases from V and 8 bases from J; bases unmatched to any gene: 16. The CDR3 sequence: CASSSRGRDSQGGYTF. CDR3 sequence (DNA): TGTGCCAGCAGCTCGCGGGGTAGGGACAGCCAAGGGGGCTACACCTTC. The full variable domain, rest sourced from reference TRBV7-2 and TRBJ1-2, is GAGVSQSPSNKVTEKGKDVELRCDPISGHTALYWYRQSLGQGLEFLIYFQGNSAPDKSGLPSDRFSAERTGGSVSTLTIQRTQQEDSAVYLCASSSRGRDSQGGYTFGSGTRLTVV.

The gene calls are TRBV7-6 and TRBJ2-3; D gene uncertain. Trimming removed 5 bases at V and 6 bases at J, with 18 bases between. This CDR3 is 15 amino acids long. From germline, CDR1 is SGHVS and CDR2 FNYEAQ. CDR3 DNA: TGTGCCAGCAGCCCTGGCGGCGGCGGAGCTGATACGCAGTATTTT. Amino acid sequence: CASSPGGGGADTQYF.

The chain combines TRBV11-3 with TRBJ2-2; D is perhaps TRBD2 (6 bases). The CDR3 is 18 amino acids. V lost 3 bases, J lost 3 bases, and 20 bases lay in between. Germline V gene data show CDR1 as SGHNT and CDR2 as YENEEA. CDR3 protein: CASSFPGGLIIDTGELFF. In DNA, the CDR3 is TGTGCCAGCAGCTTTCCCGGGGGACTTATCATAGACACCGGGGAGCTGTTTTTT.

V is TRBV5-1 and J is TRBJ2-7; 7 positions agree with TRBD1. After removal of 3 bases from V and 3 bases from J, the junction contained 3 bases not matched to a gene. CDR1 SGHRS and CDR2 YFSETQ come from the germline V gene. The CDR3 runs 13 residues. The DNA of the CDR3 is TGCGCCAGCAGCTGGGGACAGCTCTACGAGCAGTACTTC. This encodes CASSWGQLYEQYF.

The chain links TRBV10-3 to TRBJ1-3, with 8 bases that match TRBD1. Germline V CDR1 and CDR2: ENHRY, SYGVKD. V lost 6 bases and J lost 7; bases outside the gene matches: 5. This CDR3 is built from 13 residues. In nucleotides, the CDR3 is TGTGCCATCAGGATGGACAGGGAGAACACCATATATTTT. It codes for CAIRMDRENTIYF.

Worth noting for this clone: Germline is not matched at one junction end, which may reflect a read error. The rearrangement uses TRBV6-6 and TRBJ2-5; 10 bases are a match to TRBD2. Germline V gene lookup returns CDR1 MNHNY and CDR2 SVGAGI (reference sequence). This CDR3 has 13 amino acids. Written as DNA, the CDR3 is TGTGCCAGCAGTTACCTCCGACTAGCGGGTCTGAACTTC. This translates into CASSYLRLAGLNF.

The CDR3 nucleotides are TGTGCCAGTAGTACTGGGACAGTTCCATACAATGAGCAGTTCTTC. Residues: CASSTGTVPYNEQFF. This chain connects TRBV19 to TRBJ2-1; 7 bases fit TRBD1. CDR1 and CDR2 from the germline V gene are LNHDA and SQIVND (reference sequence). Unmatched junction bases numbered 7, after V lost 4 bases and J lost 4 bases. The CDR3 consists of 15 residues.

This clone has just one count. The chain combines TRBV9 with TRBJ1-2; D is unresolved. Germline values: CDR1 SGDLS, CDR2 YYNGEE. The CDR3 loop spans 12 amino acids. Deletions cut 3 bases from V and 6 bases from J, with 9 bases between. The CDR3 loop is CASSGEGNGYTF. CDR3 bases: TGTGCCAGCAGCGGAGAGGGCAATGGCTACACCTTC.